This entry concerns a single T cell receptor beta chain. Its antigen is still unknown. Germline is not matched at one junction end, which may reflect a read error. The sample originates from a study of tumor and adjacent non-tumor tissue in lung cancer. The library came from three nested PCR rounds adapted from ARM-PCR protocols. Each CDR3 protein gets one entry after TCRdb re-called the multiplex PCR reads with MiXCR. Of 70,000 to 90,000 distinct CDR3 sequences detected, around four fifths appear once; the ten largest clones hold approximately 12%. Findings and limits, study-wide: Compared with tumor, normal lung showed significantly lower TCR diversity.

This sample's RNA came from whole unsorted tissue. The CDR3 is 17 amino acids. Looked up from germline, CDR1 is MNHNS and CDR2 is SASEGT. Sequenced material: lung tumor tissue. The source of this sequence is a woman in her 50s with non-small cell lung cancer. The gene calls are TRBV6-1 and TRBJ2-5; 10 bases align to TRBD2. In DNA, the CDR3 is TGTGCCAGTAGTGTTACACTAGCGGGATCGGCACTAGAGACCCAGTACTTC. As protein: CASSVTLAGSALETQYF.